Listed below are T cell receptor beta chains from one sample, sequenced in a study of shared clonotypes between healthy human individuals. The repertoire was sequenced with immunoSEQ multiplex PCR; TCRdb's copy has only in-frame clones and lacks some. The sample lists some 1.4 million clones, over 95% occurring once. The material sequenced was naive CD4+ T cells sorted from blood. Every receptor here comes from a young man in good health. Both conserved end residues are part of each CDR3. A D gene is named only where the DNA matches it firmly. Rows may omit the clone size; those that give it use once, few, many or a size class.

TRBD1	-	TRBJ2-7	TRBV11-2	CASSSYRGNSYEQYF	TGTGCCAGCAGCTCGTACAGGGGGAACTCCTACGAGCAGTACTTC
-	-	TRBJ2-7	TRBV30	CAWSVNFGGRSEQYF	TGTGCCTGGAGTGTAAACTTTGGGGGGAGGTCCGAGCAGTACTTC
-	-	TRBJ2-1	TRBV7-9	CASSLGSPGQFF	TGTGCCAGCAGCTTAGGATCCCCAGGGCAGTTCTTC
-	-	TRBJ1-1	TRBV28	CASSLLNTEAFF	TGTGCCAGCAGTCTACTGAACACTGAAGCTTTCTTT
TRBD2	-	TRBJ2-1	TRBV7-9	CASSLVGTNRGNEQFF	TGTGCCAGCAGCTTAGTAGGGACTAATAGGGGCAATGAGCAGTTCTTC
-	-	TRBJ2-7	TRBV27	CASSFTRDTYEQYF	TGTGCCAGCAGTTTCACCCGGGACACCTACGAGCAGTACTTC
TRBD1	-	TRBJ2-2	TRBV2	CASRGKRDRVNTGELFF	TGTGCCAGCAGGGGGAAACGGGACAGGGTGAACACCGGGGAGCTGTTTTTT
-	once	TRBJ1-1	TRBV2	CASSPLGVGTEAFF	TGTGCCAGCAGTCCTTTGGGGGTCGGGACTGAAGCTTTCTTT
TRBD1	-	TRBJ1-5	TRBV5-1	CASSEQGGSNQPQHF	TGCGCCAGCAGTGAGCAGGGGGGTAGCAATCAGCCCCAGCATTTT
TRBD1	-	TRBJ2-3	TRBV7-2	CASSQQGANTDTQYF	TGTGCCAGCAGCCAACAGGGGGCAAACACAGATACGCAGTATTTT
TRBD2	-	TRBJ2-3	TRBV5-6	CASSLLAGVPDTQYF	TGTGCCAGCAGTTTACTAGCGGGAGTTCCGGATACGCAGTATTTT
TRBD1	-	TRBJ2-3	TRBV5-1	CASSLDRSSDTQYF	TGCGCCAGCAGCCTGGACAGGTCCTCGGATACGCAGTATTTT
-	-	TRBJ2-3	TRBV7-2	CASSLARVGTDTQYF	TGTGCCAGCAGCCTAGCCAGGGTGGGCACAGATACGCAGTATTTT
-	-	TRBJ2-5	TRBV5-1	CASSLTGSREETQYF	TGCGCCAGCAGCTTGACAGGAAGCCGGGAAGAGACCCAGTACTTC
-	-	TRBJ2-1	TRBV19	CASSEGWRYNEQFF	TGTGCCAGTAGCGAGGGATGGCGGTACAATGAGCAGTTCTTC
-	-	TRBJ1-5	TRBV28	CASQLPRSGYQPQHF	TGTGCCAGCCAACTCCCCCGCAGTGGGTATCAGCCCCAGCATTTT
-	-	TRBJ1-4	TRBV6-5	CASSYSSAGGLFF	TGTGCCAGCAGTTACTCTTCGGCCGGAGGACTGTTTTTT
TRBD1	once	TRBJ2-7	TRBV18	CASSPHATGEMNEQYF	TGTGCCAGCTCACCACATGCGACAGGGGAGATGAACGAGCAGTACTTC
-	-	TRBJ1-5	TRBV28	CASSPTLGQANQPQHF	TGTGCCAGCAGTCCTACTCTAGGGCAAGCAAATCAGCCCCAGCATTTT
TRBD1	-	TRBJ1-5	TRBV6-1	CASSKDRDQPQHF	TGTGCCAGCAGCAAAGACAGGGATCAGCCCCAGCATTTT
-	-	TRBJ2-2	TRBV5-1	CASSFSVRTRETGELFF	TGCGCCAGCAGCTTTTCGGTCCGAACGAGGGAGACCGGGGAGCTGTTTTTT
TRBD2	few	TRBJ2-3	TRBV29-1	CSVRGRATDTQYF	TGCAGCGTTCGCGGGAGGGCGACAGATACGCAGTATTTT
TRBD1	-	TRBJ2-7	TRBV5-1	CASSLEVLGQGVYEQYF	TGCGCCAGCAGCTTGGAGGTCTTGGGACAGGGTGTTTACGAGCAGTACTTC